The 32 T cell receptor beta chains presented below share a single source sample, sequenced in a study of blood T cell repertoires in COVID-19. Profiled with immunoSEQ multiplex PCR; TCRdb holds only in-frame clones, not every one. The table shows 85,000 to 95,000 clones, with under 95% occurring only once. The sample was peripheral blood. These receptors were collected from a woman aged 45-65 years in a cohort sampled during active COVID-19.

The DNA for the CDR3 is TGTGCCAGTAGGTCACAGGGGGGGAATGAAAAACTGTTTTTT. Translating it yields CASRSQGGNEKLFF. J is TRBJ1-4 and V is TRBV19; 8 bases match TRBD1. Germline-derived CDR1 and CDR2 are LNHDA and SQIVND (reference sequence). The CDR3 spans 14 residues. V shed 6 bases and J 5 bases; nucleotides not matched to a gene: 5.

V gene TRBV18 combines with J gene TRBJ1-6; 7 positions match TRBD1. Germline-derived CDR1 and CDR2 are KGHSH and LQKENI. With V trimmed by 6 bases and J by 7 bases, 3 bases remained unmatched. The CDR3 consists of 13 residues. Here the CDR3 reads CASSRDSNSPLHF. The CDR3 region has the DNA TGTGCCAGCTCCCGGGACAGCAATTCACCCCTCCACTTT.

V usage is TRBV5-8 and J usage is TRBJ2-7; TRBD2 matches 12 bases. Germline CDR1 is SGHTS and CDR2 is YDEGEE. The trim removed 0 bases at V and 0 bases at J, leaving 1 base unmatched. This CDR3 is 16 amino acids long. CDR3 nucleotides: TGTGCCAGCAGCTTGGGACTAGCGGGGGTCTCCTACGAGCAGTACTTC. It translates to CASSLGLAGVSYEQYF.

This sequence joins TRBV19 and TRBJ2-7, with 8 bases fitting TRBD2. Germline V gene sequence: CDR1 LNHDA, CDR2 SQIVND (reference sequence). CDR3 length: 15 residues. V shed 5 bases, J shed 1 base, and the junction held 7 bases outside the gene matches. For the CDR3, the DNA is TGTGCCAGTAGTGTGGGACTAGTTCCTTCCTACGAGCAGTACTTC. Translated: CASSVGLVPSYEQYF. Supplemented by reference TRBV19 and TRBJ2-7, the full variable domain reads DGGITQSPKYLFRKEGQNVTLSCEQNLNHDAMYWYRQDPGQGLRLIYYSQIVNDFQKGDIAEGYSVSREKKESFPLTVTSAQKNPTAFYLCASSVGLVPSYEQYFGPGTRLTVT.

V usage is TRBV19 and J usage is TRBJ2-3; the match to TRBD2 covers 12 bases. The V segment lost 5 bases and the J segment 4 bases; nucleotides outside the gene matches: 10. Germline V lookup: CDR1 LNHDA, CDR2 SQIVND (reference sequence). The CDR3 spans 17 residues. The CDR3 DNA follows: TGTGCCAGTAGTTGGTCTAGCGGGAGGGCCGGGCCAGATACGCAGTATTTT. This gives the protein CASSWSSGRAGPDTQYF.

V and J are TRBV12-5 and TRBJ2-5; TRBD2 might be the D (7 bases). CDR3 size: 15 residues. Germline assignment: CDR1 LGHNT and CDR2 FRNRAP. V gave up 0 bases and J gave up 5 bases, with 13 bases separating them. The CDR3 DNA reads TGTGCTAGTGGTTTGGTACTCGGGGGGCCGGAGACCCAGTACTTC. It translates to CASGLVLGGPETQYF.

This chain links TRBV5-6 with TRBJ2-1; TRBD1 might be the D (6 bases). V lost 0 bases and J lost 2, with 18 bases in between. The CDR3 runs 18 residues. Germline assignment: CDR1 SGHDT and CDR2 YYEEEE. The CDR3 sequence: CASSLAKHRAVTYNEQFF. CDR3 sequence (DNA): TGTGCCAGCAGCTTGGCGAAACACAGGGCAGTAACCTACAATGAGCAGTTCTTC.

V gene TRBV6-5 combines with J gene TRBJ2-3; 9 nucleotides line up with TRBD2. The CDR3 covers 14 residues. The germline V gene encodes CDR1 MNHEY and CDR2 SVGAGI. J lost 4 bases, V lost 6 bases, and 5 bases had no gene match. The CDR3 is CASSPGLAPDTQYF. The CDR3 DNA follows: TGTGCCAGCAGCCCAGGACTAGCGCCAGATACGCAGTATTTT.

The rearrangement joins TRBV5-1 to TRBJ2-2; no clear D. This CDR3 comprises 12 residues. Germline CDR1 reads SGHRS; CDR2 reads YFSETQ. V lost 0 bases and J 6 bases, leaving 3 bases between the germline ends. This chain's CDR3 is CASSLVAGELFF. In nucleotides, the CDR3 is TGCGCCAGCAGCTTGGTAGCCGGGGAGCTGTTTTTT.

The V gene is TRBV6-5, the J gene TRBJ1-1; D remains unclear. Per the germline V gene, CDR1 is MNHEY and CDR2 is SVGAGI. V lost 2 bases and J lost 4, with 8 bases in between. The CDR3 length is 13 residues. The CDR3 protein is CASSYVSSTEAFF. CDR3 bases: TGTGCCAGCAGTTACGTCTCGTCCACTGAAGCTTTCTTT.

This sequence joins TRBV19 and TRBJ2-1; 10 bases line up with TRBD2. CDR3 length: 20 amino acids. In germline, CDR1 is LNHDA, CDR2 SQIVND (reference sequence). Trimming at V came to 1 base and at J to 2 bases, leaving 14 bases not matched to a gene. CDR3 in amino acids: CASSIGGWASGSMAYNEQFF. The DNA for the CDR3 is TGTGCCAGTAGTATAGGTGGTTGGGCTAGCGGGAGTATGGCCTACAATGAGCAGTTCTTC.

CDR3 bases: TGTGCCTGGAGAGGGGGCAGGGAGACCCAGTACTTC. Encoded protein: CAWRGGRETQYF. V usage is TRBV30 and J usage is TRBJ2-5; 7 bases are a match to TRBD1. Germline V lookup: CDR1 GTSNPN, CDR2 SVGIG (reference sequence). The CDR3 is 12 amino acids. Trimming at V came to 3 bases and at J to 5 bases, leaving 3 bases not matched to a gene.

The J gene is TRBJ2-1, the V gene TRBV5-1, with TRBD1 matching over 7 bases. CDR1 is SGHRS and CDR2 is YFSETQ in the germline V gene. CDR3 length: 14 amino acids. V shed 0 bases, J shed 6 bases, and the junction held 3 bases outside the gene matches. CDR3 nucleotide sequence: TGCGCCAGCAGCTTGGGACAGGGCGGCAATGAGCAGTTCTTC. Translation: CASSLGQGGNEQFF.

The V gene is TRBV11-2, the J gene TRBJ1-6; D may be TRBD1 (5 bases). The CDR3 is 14 residues long. Germline V CDR1 and CDR2: SGHAT, FQNNGV. The V and J ends lost 2 bases and 8 bases respectively, with 10 bases between them. In nucleotides, the CDR3 is TGTGCCAGCAGCTTAATCCAGGGTGATTCACCCCTCCACTTT. Amino acid sequence: CASSLIQGDSPLHF. The complete variable domain, with remaining parts taken from reference TRBV11-2 and TRBJ1-6, reads EAGVAQSPRYKIIEKRQSVAFWCNPISGHATLYWYQQILGQGPKLLIQFQNNGVVDDSQLPKDRFSAERLKGVDSTLKIQPAKLEDSAVYLCASSLIQGDSPLHFGNGTRLTVT.

This chain links TRBV9 with TRBJ1-2; 8 nucleotides match TRBD1. Germline V CDR1 and CDR2: SGDLS, YYNGEE. CDR3 length: 16 residues. With V trimmed by 0 bases and J by 2 bases, 6 bases remained unmatched. This CDR3 reads CASSVAPGQGNYGYTF. DNA of the CDR3: TGTGCCAGCAGCGTAGCCCCAGGACAGGGAAACTATGGCTACACCTTC.

The V gene is TRBV27, the J gene TRBJ2-5, with D tentatively TRBD2 (5 bases). Germline V gives CDR1 MNHEY, CDR2 SMNVEV (reference sequence). V dropped 5 bases and J dropped 2 bases, with 21 bases sitting between them. The CDR3 totals 17 residues. In DNA form, the CDR3 reads TGTGCCAGCAGTCCGGGCCTGGGCATGGCGGGTCAAGAGACCCAGTACTTC. Its protein product is CASSPGLGMAGQETQYF.

This rearrangement joins TRBV19 to TRBJ2-7; 8 bases map to TRBD1. In germline, CDR1 is LNHDA, CDR2 SQIVND (reference sequence). The CDR3 totals 15 residues. J was trimmed by 2 bases and V by 4 bases; bases with no gene match: 7. DNA of the CDR3: TGTGCCAGTAGTAAATCCGGGACAGGCACCTACGAGCAGTACTTC. Translated: CASSKSGTGTYEQYF.

The chain joins TRBV6-4 to TRBJ2-7; 7 positions agree with TRBD1. The germline CDR1 and CDR2 sequences are MRHNA and SNTAGT. Unmatched junction bases numbered 3, after V lost 8 bases and J lost 2 bases. The CDR3 is made up of 12 amino acids. The CDR3 sequence is CASRQGTYEQYF. The CDR3 coding sequence is TGTGCCAGCCGACAGGGCACCTACGAGCAGTACTTC.

The chain joins TRBV15 to TRBJ2-2, with 7 bases matching TRBD1. The germline V gene has CDR1 LNHNV and CDR2 YYDKDF (reference sequence). The length of the CDR3 is 14 residues. V dropped 6 bases and J dropped 1; count of bases not matched to a gene: 2. The CDR3 here is CATRRTGNTGELFF. The CDR3 bases are TGTGCCACCAGGAGGACAGGGAACACCGGGGAGCTGTTTTTT.

CDR3 coding DNA: TGCGCCAGCAGCTTGGACTATAACAATGAGCAGTTCTTC. Its protein is CASSLDYNNEQFF. The genes are TRBV5-1 and TRBJ2-1; D not certain. The V end lost 0 bases, the J end lost 5 bases, and 6 bases lay between the germline ends. This CDR3 contains 13 residues. The V gene's germline CDR1 is SGHRS and CDR2 YFSETQ.

The chain recombines TRBV19 with TRBJ2-1; 8 bases match TRBD2. The CDR3 contains 15 residues. Germline trimming cut 4 bases from V and 5 bases from J; bases unmatched to any gene: 7. Germline CDR1 reads LNHDA; CDR2 reads SQIVND (reference sequence). In nucleotides, the CDR3 is TGTGCCAGTAGTACCTCCCTAGCGGGTCACAATGAGCAGTTCTTC. This gives the protein CASSTSLAGHNEQFF.

This chain joins TRBV6-5 and TRBJ2-7; TRBD1 matches at 7 bases. The length of the CDR3 is 15 residues. Looked up from germline, CDR1 is MNHEY and CDR2 is SVGAGI. Unmatched junction bases numbered 12, after V lost 5 bases and J lost 5 bases. CDR3 residues: CASSRRGLPPNEQYF. CDR3 nucleotide sequence: TGTGCCAGCAGTAGAAGGGGGCTCCCTCCTAACGAGCAGTACTTC.

The chain couples TRBV12-3 or TRBV12-4 to TRBJ2-1; perhaps TRBD2 as D (6 bases). The CDR3 extends over 12 amino acids. The germline V and J ends were trimmed by 7 bases and 5 bases, with 9 bases remaining between them. In DNA, the CDR3 is TGTGCCAGCACCGGAGGGGACAATGAGCAGTTCTTC. It encodes CASTGGDNEQFF.

This clone has just one count. CDR3 region: CASGIANTGELFF. The CDR3 DNA sequence: TGTGCCAGCGGCATCGCGAACACCGGGGAGCTGTTTTTT. The gene calls are TRBV14 and TRBJ2-2; D call uncertain. V shed 8 bases and J shed 0 bases, with 7 bases lying between them. Germline CDR1 reads SGHDN; CDR2 reads FVKESK. The CDR3 is 13 residues long.

The V gene is TRBV5-1, the J gene TRBJ1-1; D remains ambiguous. This CDR3 has 13 amino acids. Between the trimmed V and J ends, which lost 7 bases and 4 bases, there was a span of 14 bases. The germline CDR1 and CDR2 sequences are SGHRS and YFSETQ. The CDR3 bases are TGCGCCAGCTCCGAGGTTGTAGGCACTGAAGCTTTCTTT. Residues: CASSEVVGTEAFF. The entire variable domain, with the rest obtained from reference TRBV5-1 and TRBJ1-1, is as follows: KAGVTQTPRYLIKTRGQQVTLSCSPISGHRSVSWYQQTPGQGLQFLFEYFSETQRNKGNFPGRFSGRQFSNSRSEMNVSTLELGDSALYLCASSEVVGTEAFFGQGTRLTVV.

J is TRBJ1-1 and V is TRBV5-1; TRBD1 is a possible D gene (5 bases). Trimming left V 7 bases short and J 6 bases short, with 22 bases between. From germline, CDR1 is SGHRS and CDR2 YFSETQ. CDR3 length: 15 residues. This CDR3 is CASHYSTSWDSEAFF. The CDR3 nucleotides are TGCGCCAGCCATTACTCTACGTCATGGGACTCTGAAGCTTTCTTT.

The rearrangement joins TRBV6-6 to TRBJ2-1; D gene ambiguous. Germline-derived CDR1 and CDR2 are MNHNY and SVGAGI (reference sequence). CDR3 length equals 15 residues. Trimming took 5 bases from V and 0 from J, leaving 11 bases between them. The CDR3 DNA is TGTGCCAGCAGTAGTCTCCTAGACTCCTACAATGAGCAGTTCTTC. Translated: CASSSLLDSYNEQFF.

This clone appeared once. The chain carries TRBV12-3 or TRBV12-4 and TRBJ2-7; TRBD1 matches at 7 bases. CDR3 length equals 13 residues. The ends lost 5 bases at V and 3 bases at J; junction bases unmatched: 4. In DNA, the CDR3 is TGTGCCAGCAGTCGGGACAGCAGCTACGAGCAGTACTTC. Translated: CASSRDSSYEQYF.

The V call is TRBV27, the J call TRBJ2-7; 8 nucleotides agree with TRBD1. The CDR3 totals 13 residues. Germline V gene data show CDR1 as MNHEY and CDR2 as SMNVEV (reference sequence). V lost 5 bases to trimming and J lost 5 bases; unmatched junction nucleotides: 5. This CDR3 is CASSRTGLDEQYF. The CDR3 nucleotides are TGTGCCAGCAGTCGGACAGGGTTGGACGAGCAGTACTTC.

V usage is TRBV9 and J usage is TRBJ2-5; D perhaps matches TRBD2 (6 bases). CDR3 length: 15 residues. Germline V gives CDR1 SGDLS, CDR2 YYNGEE. V shed 4 bases and J shed 5 bases, with 18 bases lying between them. For the CDR3, the DNA is TGTGCCAGCAGCCCCCGGGTGGAGGCGGGGGAGACCCAGTACTTC. Protein product: CASSPRVEAGETQYF.

This rearrangement joins TRBV13 to TRBJ2-7, with TRBD2 as a possible D gene (5 bases). CDR1 is PRHDT, CDR2 FYEKMQ, per germline (reference sequence). This CDR3 has 12 amino acids. With 2 bases removed from V and 6 bases from J, the gap between germline ends came to 8 bases. The CDR3 here is CASSLKAGEQYF. In DNA, the CDR3 is TGTGCCAGCAGCTTAAAGGCGGGCGAGCAGTACTTC.

This clone appeared once. The genes are TRBV6-5 and TRBJ2-1; the match to TRBD2 covers 12 bases. This CDR3 has 15 residues. Germline loops: CDR1 MNHEY, CDR2 SVGAGI. With V trimmed by 5 bases and J by 3 bases, 2 bases remained unmatched. CDR3 protein: CASSRTSGVYNEQFF. The CDR3, as DNA: TGTGCCAGCAGTAGGACTAGCGGGGTCTACAATGAGCAGTTCTTC.